A selection of T cell receptor beta chains follows, all from one sample in a study of blood T cell repertoires in COVID-19. Using immunoSEQ multiplex PCR, the repertoire was profiled, and TCRdb retains in-frame clones only, with some absent. This sample carries 150,000 or so clones, roughly 88% of them seen once, and the ten largest clones take 2.5% to 3.5%. The specimen sequenced was peripheral blood. These receptors originate from a woman aged 55-70 years with acute or convalescent COVID-19. CDR3s include the opening cysteine and the closing phenylalanine or tryptophan.

13 TRBV5-1 CASSLGQGDTQYF
15 TRBV18 CASSQGQVRLGGYTF
15 TRBV14 CASSQRTSGTDTQYF
13 TRBV12-3/TRBV12-4 CASSYGQTYEQYF
16 TRBV2 CASSDPQVLAKNIQYF
15 TRBV6-5 CASRTQQGGNQPQHF
15 TRBV29-1 CSVAPETGGWETQYF
14 TRBV5-4 CASSLSSSNTEAFF
15 TRBV3-1/TRBV3-2 CASSWKREPYNEQFF
12 TRBV28 CASSFQGYGYTF
16 TRBV4-3 CASSQGLAGPFYEQYF
13 TRBV20-1 CSASRQGLVGYTF
14 TRBV5-1 CASSLIGRGNEQYF
16 TRBV5-5 CASSGYGTEGNQPQHF
15 TRBV3-1/TRBV3-2 CASSPWGGAGETQYF
15 TRBV19 CASVPSGTVNEKLFF
13 TRBV19 CASSTPGVGTQYF
13 TRBV30 CAWSIVVGGGYTF
14 TRBV6-5 CASSYQGKSSPLHF
17 TRBV7-3 CASSSRGSGGSYNEQFF
14 TRBV3-1/TRBV3-2 CASSQGTGGRGYTF
13 TRBV19 CASSPTVQETQYF
14 TRBV5-4 CASSFGHENTEAFF
15 TRBV6-2/TRBV6-3 CASSPTGVSYNEQFF
17 TRBV6-2/TRBV6-3 CASSYGPTGTSPYEQYF
12 TRBV21-1 CASSKQGQPQHF
14 TRBV24-1 CATSGQGSLYGYTF
16 TRBV4-1 CASSIHSDRNGSPLHF
13 TRBV19 CASSLDRGNEQFF
15 TRBV9 CASSVAVAGVDEQYF
13 TRBV6-1 CASSEPGRETQYF
15 TRBV6-1 CASSDQQDYNSPLHF